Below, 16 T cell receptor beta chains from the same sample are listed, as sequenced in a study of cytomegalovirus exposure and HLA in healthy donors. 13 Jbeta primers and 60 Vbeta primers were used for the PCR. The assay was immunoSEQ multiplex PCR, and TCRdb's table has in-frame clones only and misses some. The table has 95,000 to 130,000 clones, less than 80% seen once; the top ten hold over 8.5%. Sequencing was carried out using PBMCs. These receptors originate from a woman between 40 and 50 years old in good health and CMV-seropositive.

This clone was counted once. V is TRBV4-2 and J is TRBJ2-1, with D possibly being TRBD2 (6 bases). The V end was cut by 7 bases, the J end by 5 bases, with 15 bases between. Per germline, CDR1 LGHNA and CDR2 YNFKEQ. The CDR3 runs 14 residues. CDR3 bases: TGTGCCAGCACAGAAGGACTAACAAACAATGAGCAGTTCTTC. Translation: CASTEGLTNNEQFF.

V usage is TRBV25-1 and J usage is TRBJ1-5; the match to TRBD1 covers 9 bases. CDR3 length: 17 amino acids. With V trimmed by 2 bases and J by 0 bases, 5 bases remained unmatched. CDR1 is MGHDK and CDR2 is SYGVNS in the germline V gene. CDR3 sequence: CASSERTGEYSNQPQHF. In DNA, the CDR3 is TGTGCCAGCAGTGAACGGACAGGGGAATATAGCAATCAGCCCCAGCATTTT.

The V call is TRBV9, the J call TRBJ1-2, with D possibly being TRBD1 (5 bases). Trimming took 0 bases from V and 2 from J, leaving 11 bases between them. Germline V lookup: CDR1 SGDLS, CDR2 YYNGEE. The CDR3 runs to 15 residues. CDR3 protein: CASSVEQGGNYGYTF. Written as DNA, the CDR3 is TGTGCCAGCAGCGTAGAGCAGGGTGGAAACTATGGCTACACCTTC.

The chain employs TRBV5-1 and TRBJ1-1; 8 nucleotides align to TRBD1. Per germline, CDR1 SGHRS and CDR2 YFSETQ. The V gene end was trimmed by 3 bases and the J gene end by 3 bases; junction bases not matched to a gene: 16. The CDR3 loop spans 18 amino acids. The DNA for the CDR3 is TGCGCCAGCAGCTACCCAGGGGGCGGCTCTGGTGCGGACACTGAAGCTTTCTTT. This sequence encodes CASSYPGGGSGADTEAFF.

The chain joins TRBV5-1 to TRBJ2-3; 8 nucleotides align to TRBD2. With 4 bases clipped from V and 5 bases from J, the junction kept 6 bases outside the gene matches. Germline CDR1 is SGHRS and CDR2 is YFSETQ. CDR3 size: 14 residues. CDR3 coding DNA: TGCGCCAGCAGCACGGGGGGGAGTGGAGATACGCAGTATTTT. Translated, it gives CASSTGGSGDTQYF.

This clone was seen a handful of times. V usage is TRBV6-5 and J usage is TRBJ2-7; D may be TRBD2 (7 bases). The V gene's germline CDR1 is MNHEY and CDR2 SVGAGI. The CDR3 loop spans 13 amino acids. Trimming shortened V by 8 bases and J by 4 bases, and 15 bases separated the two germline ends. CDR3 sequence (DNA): TGTGCCAGCGTAAGCGGGACATCTTACGAGCAGTACTTC. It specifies CASVSGTSYEQYF.

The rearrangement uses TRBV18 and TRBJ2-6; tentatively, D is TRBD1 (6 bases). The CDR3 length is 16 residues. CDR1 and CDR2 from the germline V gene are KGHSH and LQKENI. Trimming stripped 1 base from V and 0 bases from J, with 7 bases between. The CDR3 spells CASSPLDSSGANVLTF. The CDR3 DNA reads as TGTGCCAGCTCACCACTGGACAGCTCTGGGGCCAACGTCCTGACTTTC.

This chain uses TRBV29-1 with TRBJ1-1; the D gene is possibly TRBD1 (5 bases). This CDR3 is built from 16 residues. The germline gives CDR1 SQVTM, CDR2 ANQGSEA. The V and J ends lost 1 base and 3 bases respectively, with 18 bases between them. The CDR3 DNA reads TGCAGCGTTGAAGGGAGCCTTGGGGGGGACGACACTGAAGCTTTCTTT. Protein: CSVEGSLGGDDTEAFF.

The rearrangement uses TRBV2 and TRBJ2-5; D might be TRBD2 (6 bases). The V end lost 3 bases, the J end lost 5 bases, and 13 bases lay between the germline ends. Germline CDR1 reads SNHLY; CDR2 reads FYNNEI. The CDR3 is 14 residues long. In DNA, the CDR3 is TGTGCCAGCAGTGAGGGGAGGCCCCCCGAGACCCAGTACTTC. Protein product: CASSEGRPPETQYF.

The CDR3, as DNA: TGTGCCAGCAGCTTGCGGTCACAGGGCTACTATGGCTACACCTTC. Amino acid sequence: CASSLRSQGYYGYTF. The V and J genes are TRBV5-4 and TRBJ1-2; D perhaps matches TRBD1 (6 bases). V gave up 1 base and J gave up 3 bases, with 13 bases separating them. Looked up from germline, CDR1 is SGHNT and CDR2 is YYREEE (reference sequence). This CDR3 is 15 amino acids long.

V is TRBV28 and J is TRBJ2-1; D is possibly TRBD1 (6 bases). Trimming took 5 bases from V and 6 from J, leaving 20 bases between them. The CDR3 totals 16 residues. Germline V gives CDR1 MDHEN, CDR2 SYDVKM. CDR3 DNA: TGTGCCAGCAGTCACACCAGGCAGGGGCCTACCAATGAGCAGTTCTTC. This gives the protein CASSHTRQGPTNEQFF.

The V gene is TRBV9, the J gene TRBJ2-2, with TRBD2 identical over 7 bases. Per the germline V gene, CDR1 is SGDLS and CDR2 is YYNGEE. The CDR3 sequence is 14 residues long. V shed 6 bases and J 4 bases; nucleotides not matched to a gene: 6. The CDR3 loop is CASTIGGGTGELFF. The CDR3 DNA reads TGTGCCAGCACCATCGGCGGGGGCACCGGGGAGCTGTTTTTT.

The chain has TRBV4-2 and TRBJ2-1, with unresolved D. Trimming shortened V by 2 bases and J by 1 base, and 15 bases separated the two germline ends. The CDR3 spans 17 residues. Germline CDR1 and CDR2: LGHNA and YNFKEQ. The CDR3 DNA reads TGTGCCAGCAGCCAAAGGCAGATTTCGACTTCCTACAATGAGCAGTTCTTC. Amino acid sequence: CASSQRQISTSYNEQFF.

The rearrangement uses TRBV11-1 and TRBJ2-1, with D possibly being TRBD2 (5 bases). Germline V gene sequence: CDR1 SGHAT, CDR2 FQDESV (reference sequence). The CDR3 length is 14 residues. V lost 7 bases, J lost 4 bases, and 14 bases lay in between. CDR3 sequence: CASTGGRAYNEQFF. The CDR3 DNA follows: TGTGCCAGCACGGGTGGGCGGGCGTACAATGAGCAGTTCTTC.

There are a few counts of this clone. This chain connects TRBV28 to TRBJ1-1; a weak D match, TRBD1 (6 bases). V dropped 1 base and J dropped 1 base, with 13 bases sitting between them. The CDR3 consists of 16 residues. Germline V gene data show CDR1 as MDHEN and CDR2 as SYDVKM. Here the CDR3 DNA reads TGTGCCAGCAGTTTATATTCGAGACAGGCGAACACTGAAGCTTTCTTT. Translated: CASSLYSRQANTEAFF.

CDR3 DNA: TGCGCCAGCAGCCAAGAGAGTTTTTCGGGAAACACCATATATTTT. Translation gives CASSQESFSGNTIYF. This sequence joins TRBV4-3 and TRBJ1-3; D unclear. The CDR3 totals 15 residues. Looked up from germline, CDR1 is LGHNA and CDR2 is YSLEER. The V end was cut by 0 bases, the J end by 4 bases, with 10 bases between.